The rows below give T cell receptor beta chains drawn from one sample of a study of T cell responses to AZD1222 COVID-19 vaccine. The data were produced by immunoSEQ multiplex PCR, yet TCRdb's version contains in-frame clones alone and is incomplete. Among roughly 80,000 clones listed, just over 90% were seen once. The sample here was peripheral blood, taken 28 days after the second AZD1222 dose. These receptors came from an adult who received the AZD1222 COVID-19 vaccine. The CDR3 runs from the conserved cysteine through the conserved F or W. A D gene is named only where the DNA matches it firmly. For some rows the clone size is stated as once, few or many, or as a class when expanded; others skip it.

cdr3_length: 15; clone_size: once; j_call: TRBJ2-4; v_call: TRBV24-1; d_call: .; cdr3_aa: CATPWGRAAKNIQYF; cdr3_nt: TGTGCCACCCCCTGGGGCAGGGCGGCCAAAAACATTCAGTACTTC
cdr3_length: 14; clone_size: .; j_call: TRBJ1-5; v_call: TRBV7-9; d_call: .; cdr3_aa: CASSYGEPNQPQHF; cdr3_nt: TGTGCCAGCAGCTACGGGGAGCCGAATCAGCCCCAGCATTTT
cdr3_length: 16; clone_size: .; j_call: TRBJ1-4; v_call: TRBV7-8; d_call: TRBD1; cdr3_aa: CASSLARTGGNEKLFF; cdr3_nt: TGTGCCAGCAGCTTAGCTAGAACAGGGGGTAATGAAAAACTGTTTTTT
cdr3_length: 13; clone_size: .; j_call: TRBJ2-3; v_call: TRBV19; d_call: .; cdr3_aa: CASTTTSTDTQYF; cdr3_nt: TGTGCCAGTACTACGACTAGCACAGATACGCAGTATTTT
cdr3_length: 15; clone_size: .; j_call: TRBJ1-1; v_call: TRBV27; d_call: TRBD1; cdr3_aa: CASSLLDRGNTEAFF; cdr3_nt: TGTGCCAGCAGTTTATTGGACAGGGGTAACACTGAAGCTTTCTTT
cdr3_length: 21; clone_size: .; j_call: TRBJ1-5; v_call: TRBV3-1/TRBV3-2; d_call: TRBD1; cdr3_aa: CASSQDADCGTATRSNQPQHF; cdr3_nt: TGTGCCAGCAGCCAAGACGCGGATTGCGGGACAGCCACTAGGAGCAATCAGCCCCAGCATTTT
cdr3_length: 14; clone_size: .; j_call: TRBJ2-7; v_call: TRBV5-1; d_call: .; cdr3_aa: CASSLQEGTYEQYF; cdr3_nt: TGCGCCAGCAGCTTGCAGGAGGGGACCTACGAGCAGTACTTC
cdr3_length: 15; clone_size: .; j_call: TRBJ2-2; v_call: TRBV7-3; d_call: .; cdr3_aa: CASSLAASPTGELFF; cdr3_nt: TGTGCCAGCAGCTTAGCAGCTAGCCCAACCGGGGAGCTGTTTTTT
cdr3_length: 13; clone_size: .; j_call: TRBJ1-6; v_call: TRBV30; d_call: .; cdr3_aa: CGGRSLYNSPLHF; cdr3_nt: TGTGGGGGGCGAAGCCTATATAATTCACCCCTCCACTTT
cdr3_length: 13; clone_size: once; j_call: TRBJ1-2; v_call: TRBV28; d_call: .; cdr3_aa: CASIQTGRSGYTF; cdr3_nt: TGTGCCAGCATTCAAACAGGGAGGAGCGGCTACACCTTC
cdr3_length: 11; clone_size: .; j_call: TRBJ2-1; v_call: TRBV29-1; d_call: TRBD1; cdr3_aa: CSGDRGLEQFF; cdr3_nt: TGCAGCGGGGACAGGGGGCTTGAGCAGTTCTTC
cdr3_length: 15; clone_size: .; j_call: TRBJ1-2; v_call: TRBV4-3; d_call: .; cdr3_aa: CASSQGETGPYGYTF; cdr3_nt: TGCGCCAGCAGCCAAGGAGAGACTGGGCCCTATGGCTACACCTTC
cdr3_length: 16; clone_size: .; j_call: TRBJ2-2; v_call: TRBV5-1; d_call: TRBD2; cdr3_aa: CASSLTVLAAAGELFF; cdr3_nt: TGCGCCAGCAGCTTGACCGTGCTAGCGGCGGCCGGGGAGCTGTTTTTT
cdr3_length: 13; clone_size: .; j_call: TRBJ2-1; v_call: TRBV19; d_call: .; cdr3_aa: CASSIVAFHEQFF; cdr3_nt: TGTGCCAGTAGTATAGTAGCTTTCCATGAGCAGTTCTTC
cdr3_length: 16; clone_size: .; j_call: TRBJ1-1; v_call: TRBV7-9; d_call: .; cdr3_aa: CASSLEGGRGITEAFF; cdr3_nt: TGTGCCAGCAGCTTAGAGGGTGGGCGGGGTATCACTGAAGCTTTCTTT
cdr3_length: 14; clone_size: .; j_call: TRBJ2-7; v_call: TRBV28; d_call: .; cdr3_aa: CASSLYQGRNEQYF; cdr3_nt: TGTGCCAGCAGTTTATACCAGGGTAGAAACGAGCAGTACTTC